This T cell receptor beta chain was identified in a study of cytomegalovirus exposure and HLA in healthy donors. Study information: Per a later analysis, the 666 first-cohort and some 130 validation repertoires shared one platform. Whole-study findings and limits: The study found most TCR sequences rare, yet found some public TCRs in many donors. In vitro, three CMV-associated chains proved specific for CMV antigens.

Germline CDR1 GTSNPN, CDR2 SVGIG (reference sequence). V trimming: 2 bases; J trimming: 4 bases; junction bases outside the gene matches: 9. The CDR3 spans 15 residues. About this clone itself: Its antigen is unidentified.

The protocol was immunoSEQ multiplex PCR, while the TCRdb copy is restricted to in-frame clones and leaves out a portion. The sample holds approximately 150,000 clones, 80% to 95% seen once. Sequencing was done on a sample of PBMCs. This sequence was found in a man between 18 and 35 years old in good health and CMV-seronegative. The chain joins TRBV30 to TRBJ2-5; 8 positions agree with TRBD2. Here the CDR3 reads CAWSSSGGVAETQYF. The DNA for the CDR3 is TGTGCCTGGAGTTCCAGCGGGGGAGTCGCAGAGACCCAGTACTTC.